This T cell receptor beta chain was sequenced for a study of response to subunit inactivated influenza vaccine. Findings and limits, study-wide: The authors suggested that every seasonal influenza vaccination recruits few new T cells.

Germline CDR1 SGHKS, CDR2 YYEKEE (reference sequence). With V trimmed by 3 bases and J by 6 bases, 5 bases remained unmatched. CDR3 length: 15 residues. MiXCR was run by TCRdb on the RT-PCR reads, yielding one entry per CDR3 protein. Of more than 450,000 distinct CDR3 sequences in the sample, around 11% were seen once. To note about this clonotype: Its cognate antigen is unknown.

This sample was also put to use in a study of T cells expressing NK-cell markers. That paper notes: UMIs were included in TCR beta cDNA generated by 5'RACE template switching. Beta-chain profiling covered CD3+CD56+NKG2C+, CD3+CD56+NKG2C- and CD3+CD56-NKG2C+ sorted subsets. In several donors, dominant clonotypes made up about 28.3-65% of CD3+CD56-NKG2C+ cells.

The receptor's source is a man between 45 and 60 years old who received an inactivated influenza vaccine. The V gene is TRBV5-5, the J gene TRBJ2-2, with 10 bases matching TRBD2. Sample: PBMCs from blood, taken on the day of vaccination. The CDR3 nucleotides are TGTGCCAGCAGCTCCCAGCGGGGGGGCCCCGGGGAGCTGTTTTTT. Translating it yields CASSSQRGGPGELFF. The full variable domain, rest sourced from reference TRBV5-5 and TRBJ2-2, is DAGVTQSPTHLIKTRGQQVTLRCSPISGHKSVSWYQQVLGQGPQFIFQYYEKEERGRGNFPDRFSARQFPNYSSELNVNALLLGDSALYLCASSSQRGGPGELFFGEGSRLTVL.